This T cell receptor beta chain comes out of a study of T cells in Graves' hyperthyroidism and ophthalmopathy. CDR3 length equals 19 residues. V gave up 6 bases and J gave up 0 bases, with 23 bases separating them. The germline V gene has CDR1 LNHDA and CDR2 SQIVND (reference sequence). RNA transcripts were the template for amplifying TCR beta CDR3 regions. First-round RT-PCR targeting the TCR CDR3 was performed with the HTBI primer set. A single record per CDR3 protein comes from TCRdb applying MiXCR to the multiplex PCR reads. The sample has 750,000 to 900,000 distinct CDR3 sequences, roughly 40% seen once.

The rearrangement links TRBV19 to TRBJ2-2; D may be TRBD1 (6 bases). The sequence was collected from a man aged 18 to 35 with Graves' hyperthyroidism. What was sequenced was blood. The CDR3 bases are TGTGCCAGTAGCCTAGGACAGCCTTCTAGAGAGGCGAACACCGGGGAGCTGTTTTTT. It yields the protein CASSLGQPSREANTGELFF.